Below are 9 T cell receptor beta chains sequenced from a single sample in a study of T cells after yellow fever vaccination. TCRdb recomputed calls from the 5' RACE reads with MiXCR, one row per CDR3 protein. This sample has roughly 520,000 distinct CDR3 sequences, with about a fifth found just once. Source: PBMCs, taken approximately 22 days after the first yellow fever vaccination. All receptors come from a man younger than 30 who received the YFV17D yellow fever vaccine.

This rearrangement joins TRBV12-3 or TRBV12-4 to TRBJ2-3; perhaps TRBD2 as D (6 bases). The CDR3 totals 20 residues. With 8 bases removed from V and 2 bases from J, the gap between germline ends came to 32 bases. CDR3: CASSSPLAPDGGGATDTQYF. Written as DNA, the CDR3 is TGTGCCAGCTCCTCTCCGCTGGCCCCTGATGGCGGAGGGGCCACAGATACGCAGTATTTT.

This clonotype was observed a handful of times. The chain carries TRBV12-3 or TRBV12-4 and TRBJ2-7, with 8 bases that match TRBD2. V gave up 3 bases and J gave up 3 bases; unmatched junction bases: 4. This CDR3 contains 14 residues. The CDR3 DNA is TGTGCCAGCAGTTTTGGTCTAGCGGGCTACGAGCAGTACTTC. Translated, it gives CASSFGLAGYEQYF.

This clonotype came up many times. The V gene is TRBV7-3, the J gene TRBJ1-1, with D possibly matching TRBD1 (5 bases). The CDR3 spans 15 residues. V was cut by 3 bases and J by 1 base, with 12 bases left in between. Looked up from germline, CDR1 is SGHTA and CDR2 is FQGTGA. CDR3 protein: CASSFLGGENTEAFF. The CDR3 nucleotides are TGTGCCAGCAGCTTTCTCGGGGGGGAGAACACTGAAGCTTTCTTT.

This clonotype was detected a few times. This chain uses TRBV5-4 with TRBJ2-7; either TRBD1 or TRBD2 may fit D (5 bases each). The CDR3 consists of 13 residues. CDR1 is SGHNT, CDR2 YYREEE, per germline (reference sequence). The V gene lost 3 bases and the J gene lost 4 bases, with 11 bases spanning the gap. This CDR3 reads CASSSIGAYEQYF. The CDR3 region has the DNA TGTGCCAGCAGCTCCATCGGGGCATACGAGCAGTACTTC.

Only one count was recorded for this clonotype. The V and J genes are TRBV5-1 and TRBJ2-1; tentatively, D is TRBD1 (6 bases). Germline-derived CDR1 and CDR2 are SGHRS and YFSETQ. This CDR3 region has 14 residues. The germline V and J ends were trimmed by 2 bases and 2 bases, with 8 bases remaining between them. CDR3 loop: CASSFDRPYNEQFF. In DNA form, the CDR3 reads TGCGCCAGCAGCTTTGACAGGCCCTACAATGAGCAGTTCTTC. The complete variable domain, with remaining parts taken from reference TRBV5-1 and TRBJ2-1, reads KAGVTQTPRYLIKTRGQQVTLSCSPISGHRSVSWYQQTPGQGLQFLFEYFSETQRNKGNFPGRFSGRQFSNSRSEMNVSTLELGDSALYLCASSFDRPYNEQFFGPGTRLTVL.

This clonotype has just a few counts. V gene TRBV7-9 combines with J gene TRBJ2-7; D might be TRBD2 (7 bases). CDR1 is SEHNR and CDR2 is FQNEAQ in the germline V gene (reference sequence). This CDR3 is built from 14 residues. Trimming took off 3 bases at V and 3 bases at J, with 12 bases between the two ends. This chain's CDR3 is CASSLGGGYYEQYF. In DNA form, the CDR3 reads TGTGCCAGCAGCTTGGGAGGGGGGTACTACGAGCAGTACTTC.

This clonotype was observed a handful of times. V and J are TRBV12-3 or TRBV12-4 and TRBJ1-3; D may be TRBD1 (5 bases). The CDR3 extends over 13 amino acids. V was shortened by 7 bases and J by 10 bases, with 17 bases between the two germline ends. The CDR3 loop reads CASNWGVRRTIYF. CDR3 DNA sequence: TGTGCCAGCAATTGGGGGGTTCGGAGGACCATATATTTT.

This clonotype was picked up a small number of times. This rearrangement joins TRBV7-2 to TRBJ1-2; D is perhaps TRBD1 (5 bases). This CDR3 comprises 12 residues. Germline CDR1 SGHTA, CDR2 FQGNSA. V shed 10 bases and J shed 4 bases, with 13 bases lying between them. CDR3 protein: CATSGRLYGYTF. The CDR3 bases are TGTGCCACCTCAGGGAGACTCTATGGCTACACCTTC.

The rearrangement joins TRBV4-2 to TRBJ2-3, with 12 bases fitting TRBD2. Losses at the gene ends were 0 bases for V and 0 bases for J; bases not matched to a gene: 7. The CDR3 is 19 amino acids. Germline V CDR1 and CDR2: LGHNA, YNFKEQ. The CDR3 DNA reads as TGTGCCAGCAGCCAAGATGGAACTAGCGGGGGGTTAAGCACAGATACGCAGTATTTT. Encoded protein: CASSQDGTSGGLSTDTQYF.